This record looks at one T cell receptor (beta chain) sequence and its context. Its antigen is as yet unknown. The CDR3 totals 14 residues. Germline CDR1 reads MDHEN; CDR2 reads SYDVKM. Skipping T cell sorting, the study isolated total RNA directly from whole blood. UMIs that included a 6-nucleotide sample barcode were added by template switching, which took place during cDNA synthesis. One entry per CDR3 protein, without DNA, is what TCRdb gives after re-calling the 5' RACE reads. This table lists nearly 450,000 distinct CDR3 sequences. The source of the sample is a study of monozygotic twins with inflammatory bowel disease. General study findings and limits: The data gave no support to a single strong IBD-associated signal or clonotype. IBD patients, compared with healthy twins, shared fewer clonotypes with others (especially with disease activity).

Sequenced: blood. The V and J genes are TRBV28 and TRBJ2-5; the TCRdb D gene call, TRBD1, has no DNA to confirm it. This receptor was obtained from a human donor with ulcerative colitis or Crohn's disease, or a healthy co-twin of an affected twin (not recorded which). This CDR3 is CASSGDRGGETQYF.